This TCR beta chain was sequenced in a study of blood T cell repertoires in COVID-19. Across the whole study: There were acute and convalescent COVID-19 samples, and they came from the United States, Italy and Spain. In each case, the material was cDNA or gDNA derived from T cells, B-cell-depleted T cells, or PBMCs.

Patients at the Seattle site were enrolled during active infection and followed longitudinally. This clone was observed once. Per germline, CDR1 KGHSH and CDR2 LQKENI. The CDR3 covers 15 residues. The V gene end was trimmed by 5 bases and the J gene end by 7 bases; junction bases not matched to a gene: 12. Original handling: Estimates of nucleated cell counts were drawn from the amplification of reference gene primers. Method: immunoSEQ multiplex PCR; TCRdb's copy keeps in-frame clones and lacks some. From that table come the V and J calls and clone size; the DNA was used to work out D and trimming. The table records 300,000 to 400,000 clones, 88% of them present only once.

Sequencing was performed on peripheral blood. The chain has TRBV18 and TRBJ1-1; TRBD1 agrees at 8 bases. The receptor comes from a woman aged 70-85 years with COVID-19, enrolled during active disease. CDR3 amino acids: CASSLGQGLAFEAFF. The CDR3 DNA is TGTGCCAGCTCATTAGGACAGGGCTTAGCCTTTGAAGCTTTCTTT.